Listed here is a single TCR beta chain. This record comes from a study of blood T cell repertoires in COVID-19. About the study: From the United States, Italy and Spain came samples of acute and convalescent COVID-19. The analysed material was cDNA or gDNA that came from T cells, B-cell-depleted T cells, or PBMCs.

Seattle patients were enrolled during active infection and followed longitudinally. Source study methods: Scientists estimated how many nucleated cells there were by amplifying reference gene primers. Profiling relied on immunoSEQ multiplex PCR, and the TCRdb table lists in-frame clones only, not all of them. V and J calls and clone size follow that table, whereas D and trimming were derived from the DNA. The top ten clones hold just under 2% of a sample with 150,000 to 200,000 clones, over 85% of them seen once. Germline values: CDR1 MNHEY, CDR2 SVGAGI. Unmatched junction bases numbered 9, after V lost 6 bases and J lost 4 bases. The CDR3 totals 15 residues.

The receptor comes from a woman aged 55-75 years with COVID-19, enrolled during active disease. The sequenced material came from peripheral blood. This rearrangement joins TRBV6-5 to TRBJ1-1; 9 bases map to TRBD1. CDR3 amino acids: CASRDGQGRATEAFF. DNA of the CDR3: TGTGCCAGCAGGGACGGACAGGGGCGGGCCACTGAAGCTTTCTTT.